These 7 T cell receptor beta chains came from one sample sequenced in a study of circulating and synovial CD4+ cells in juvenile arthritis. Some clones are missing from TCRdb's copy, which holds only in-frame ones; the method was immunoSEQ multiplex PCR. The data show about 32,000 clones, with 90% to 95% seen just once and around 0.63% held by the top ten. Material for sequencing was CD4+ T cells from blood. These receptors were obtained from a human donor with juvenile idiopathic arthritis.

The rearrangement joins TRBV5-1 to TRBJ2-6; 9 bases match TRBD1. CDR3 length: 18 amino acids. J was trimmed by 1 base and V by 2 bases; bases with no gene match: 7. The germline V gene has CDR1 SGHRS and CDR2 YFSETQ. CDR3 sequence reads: CASSLEETGGSGANVLTF. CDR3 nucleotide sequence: TGCGCCAGCAGCTTAGAGGAGACAGGGGGGTCTGGGGCCAACGTCCTGACTTTC.

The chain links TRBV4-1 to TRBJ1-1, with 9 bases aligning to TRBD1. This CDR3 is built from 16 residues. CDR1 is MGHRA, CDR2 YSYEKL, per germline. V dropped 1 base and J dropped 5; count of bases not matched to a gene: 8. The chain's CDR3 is CASSQASGTGRTEAFF. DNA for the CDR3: TGCGCCAGCAGCCAAGCCTCCGGGACAGGGCGTACTGAAGCTTTCTTT.

The CDR3 region is CASSGGVKETQYF. CDR3 coding DNA: TGTGCCAGCAGTGGGGGGGTCAAAGAGACCCAGTACTTC. J is TRBJ2-5 and V is TRBV2; maybe TRBD2 (6 bases). From germline, CDR1 is SNHLY and CDR2 FYNNEI. Trimming stripped 4 bases from V and 3 bases from J, with 9 bases between. This CDR3 has 13 residues.

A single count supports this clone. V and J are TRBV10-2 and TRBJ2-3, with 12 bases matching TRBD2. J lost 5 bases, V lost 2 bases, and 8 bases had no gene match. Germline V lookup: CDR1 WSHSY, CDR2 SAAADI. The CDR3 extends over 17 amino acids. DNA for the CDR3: TGCGCCAGCAGTGAGACAAGACTAGCGGGAGTGGAAGATACGCAGTATTTT. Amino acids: CASSETRLAGVEDTQYF.

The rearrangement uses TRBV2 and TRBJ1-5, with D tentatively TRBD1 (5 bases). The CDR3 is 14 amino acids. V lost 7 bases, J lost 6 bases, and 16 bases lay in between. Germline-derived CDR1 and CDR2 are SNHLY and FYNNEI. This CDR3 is CASTRTQGTQPQHF. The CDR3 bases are TGTGCCAGCACCCGGACACAAGGTACTCAGCCCCAGCATTTT.

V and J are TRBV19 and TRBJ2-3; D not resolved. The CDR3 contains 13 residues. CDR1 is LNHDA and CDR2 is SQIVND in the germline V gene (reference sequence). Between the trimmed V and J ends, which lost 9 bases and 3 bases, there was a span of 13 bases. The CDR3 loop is CASGEARTDTQYF. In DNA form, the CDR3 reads TGTGCCAGCGGCGAGGCTAGGACAGATACGCAGTATTTT.

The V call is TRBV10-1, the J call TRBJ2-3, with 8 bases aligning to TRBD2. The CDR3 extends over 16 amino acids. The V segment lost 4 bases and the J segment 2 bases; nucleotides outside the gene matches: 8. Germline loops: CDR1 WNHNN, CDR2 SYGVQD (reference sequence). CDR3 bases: TGCGCCAGCAGTGGACCGGGGGGGCCGAACACAGATACGCAGTATTTT. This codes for CASSGPGGPNTDTQYF.